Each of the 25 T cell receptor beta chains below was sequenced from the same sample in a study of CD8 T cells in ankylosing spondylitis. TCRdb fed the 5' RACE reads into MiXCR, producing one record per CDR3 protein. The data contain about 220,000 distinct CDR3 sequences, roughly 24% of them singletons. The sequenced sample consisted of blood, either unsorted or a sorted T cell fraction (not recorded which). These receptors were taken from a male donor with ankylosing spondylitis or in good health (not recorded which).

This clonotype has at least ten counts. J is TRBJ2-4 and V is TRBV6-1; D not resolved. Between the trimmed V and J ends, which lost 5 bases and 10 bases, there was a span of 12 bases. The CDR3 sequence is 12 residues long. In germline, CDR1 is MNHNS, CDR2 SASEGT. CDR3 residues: CASSTFGQIQYF. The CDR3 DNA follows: TGTGCCAGCAGTACCTTCGGGCAGATTCAGTACTTC.

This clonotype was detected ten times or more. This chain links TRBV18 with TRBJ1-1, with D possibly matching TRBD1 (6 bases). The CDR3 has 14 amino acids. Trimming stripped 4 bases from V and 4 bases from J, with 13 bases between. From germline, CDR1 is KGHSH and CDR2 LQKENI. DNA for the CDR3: TGTGCCAGCTCACTAAAACAGGGTTCCACTGAAGCTTTCTTT. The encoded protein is CASSLKQGSTEAFF.

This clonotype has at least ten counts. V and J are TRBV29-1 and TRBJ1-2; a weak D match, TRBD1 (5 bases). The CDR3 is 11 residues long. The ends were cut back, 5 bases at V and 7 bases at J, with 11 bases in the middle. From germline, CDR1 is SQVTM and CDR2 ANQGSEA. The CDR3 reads CSVRQTSGYTF. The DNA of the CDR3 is TGCAGCGTTAGACAGACGAGTGGCTACACCTTC.

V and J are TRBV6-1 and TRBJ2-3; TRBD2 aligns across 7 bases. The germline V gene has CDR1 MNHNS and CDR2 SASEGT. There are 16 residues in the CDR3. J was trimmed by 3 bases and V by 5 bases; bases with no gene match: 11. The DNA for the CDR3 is TGTGCCAGCAGTCCCGGTGGAGCGGGGTTTACAGATACGCAGTATTTT. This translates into CASSPGGAGFTDTQYF.

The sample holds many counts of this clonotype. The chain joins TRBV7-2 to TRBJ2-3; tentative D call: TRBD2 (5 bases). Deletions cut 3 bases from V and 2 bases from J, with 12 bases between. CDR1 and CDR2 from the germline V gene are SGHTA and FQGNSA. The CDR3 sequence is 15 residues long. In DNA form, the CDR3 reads TGTGCCAGCAGCTTCGTAGCGTTCTCCACAGATACGCAGTATTTT. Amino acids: CASSFVAFSTDTQYF. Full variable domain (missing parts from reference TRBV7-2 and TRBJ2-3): GAGVSQSPSNKVTEKGKDVELRCDPISGHTALYWYRQSLGQGLEFLIYFQGNSAPDKSGLPSDRFSAERTGGSVSTLTIQRTQQEDSAVYLCASSFVAFSTDTQYFGPGTRLTVL.

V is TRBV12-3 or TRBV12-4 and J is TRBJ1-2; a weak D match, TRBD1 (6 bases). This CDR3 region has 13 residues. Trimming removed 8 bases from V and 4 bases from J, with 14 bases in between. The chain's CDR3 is CASRPDSSYGYTF. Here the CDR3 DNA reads TGTGCCAGCCGCCCGGACAGTTCCTATGGCTACACCTTC.

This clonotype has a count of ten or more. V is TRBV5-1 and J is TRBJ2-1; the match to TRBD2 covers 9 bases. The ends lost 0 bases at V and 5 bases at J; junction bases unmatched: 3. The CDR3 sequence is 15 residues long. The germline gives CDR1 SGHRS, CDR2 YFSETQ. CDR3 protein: CASSLVAGAHNEQFF. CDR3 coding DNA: TGCGCCAGCAGCTTGGTAGCGGGAGCACACAATGAGCAGTTCTTC.

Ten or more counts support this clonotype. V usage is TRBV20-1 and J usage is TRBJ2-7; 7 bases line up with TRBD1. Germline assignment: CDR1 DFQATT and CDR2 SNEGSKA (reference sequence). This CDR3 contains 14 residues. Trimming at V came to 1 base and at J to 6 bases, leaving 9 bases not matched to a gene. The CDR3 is CSARGETGYLEQYF. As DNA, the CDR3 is TGCAGTGCTAGAGGAGAGACAGGGTACCTCGAGCAGTACTTC.

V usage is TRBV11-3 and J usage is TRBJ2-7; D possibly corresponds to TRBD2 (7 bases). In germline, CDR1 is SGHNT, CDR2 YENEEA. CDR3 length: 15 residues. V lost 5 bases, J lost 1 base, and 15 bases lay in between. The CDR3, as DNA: TGTGCCAGCAGCAAAGGGGGGGGGGATTCCTACGAGCAGTACTTC. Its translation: CASSKGGGDSYEQYF.

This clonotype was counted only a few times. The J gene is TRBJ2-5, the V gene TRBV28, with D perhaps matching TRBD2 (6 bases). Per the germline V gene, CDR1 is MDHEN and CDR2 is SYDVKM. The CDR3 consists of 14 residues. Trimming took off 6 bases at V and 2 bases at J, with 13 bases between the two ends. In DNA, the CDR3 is TGTGCCAGCAGCCCACTAGCTGTTCAAGAGACCCAGTACTTC. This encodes CASSPLAVQETQYF. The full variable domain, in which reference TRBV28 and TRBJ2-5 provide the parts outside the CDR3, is DVKVTQSSRYLVKRTGEKVFLECVQDMDHENMFWYRQDPGLGLRLIYFSYDVKMKEKGDIPEGYSVSREKKERFSLILESASTNQTSMYLCASSPLAVQETQYFGPGTRLLVL.

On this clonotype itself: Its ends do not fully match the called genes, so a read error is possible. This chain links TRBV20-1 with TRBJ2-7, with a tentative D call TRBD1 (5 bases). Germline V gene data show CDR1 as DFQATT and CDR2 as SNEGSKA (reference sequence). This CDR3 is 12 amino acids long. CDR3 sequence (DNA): TGCAGTGCGAGACGACAGTCCTTCGAGCAGTACTTC. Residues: CSARRQSFEQYF.

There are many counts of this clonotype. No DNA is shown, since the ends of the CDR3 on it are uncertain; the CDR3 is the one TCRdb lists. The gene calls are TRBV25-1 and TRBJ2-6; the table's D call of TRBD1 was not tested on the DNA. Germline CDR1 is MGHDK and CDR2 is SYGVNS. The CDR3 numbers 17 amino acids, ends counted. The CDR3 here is CASSDQTGTFGANVLTF.

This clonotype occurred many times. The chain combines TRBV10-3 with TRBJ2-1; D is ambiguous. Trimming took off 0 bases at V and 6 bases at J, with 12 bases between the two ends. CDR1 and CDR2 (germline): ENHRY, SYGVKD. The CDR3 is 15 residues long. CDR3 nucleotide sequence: TGTGCCATCAGTGAGTCCATTTTGGAAATCAATGAGCAGTTCTTC. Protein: CAISESILEINEQFF.

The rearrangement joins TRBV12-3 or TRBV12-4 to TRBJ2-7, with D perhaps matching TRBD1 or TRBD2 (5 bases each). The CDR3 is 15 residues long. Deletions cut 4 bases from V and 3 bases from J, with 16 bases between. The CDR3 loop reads CASSSGPPRIYEQYF. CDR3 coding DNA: TGTGCCAGCAGTTCGGGACCGCCCAGGATCTACGAGCAGTACTTC.

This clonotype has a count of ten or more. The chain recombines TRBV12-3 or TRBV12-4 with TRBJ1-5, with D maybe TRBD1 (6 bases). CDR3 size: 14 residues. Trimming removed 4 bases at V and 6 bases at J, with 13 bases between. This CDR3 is CASSSGVAGQPQHF. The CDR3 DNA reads TGTGCCAGCAGTTCAGGGGTAGCAGGTCAGCCCCAGCATTTT.

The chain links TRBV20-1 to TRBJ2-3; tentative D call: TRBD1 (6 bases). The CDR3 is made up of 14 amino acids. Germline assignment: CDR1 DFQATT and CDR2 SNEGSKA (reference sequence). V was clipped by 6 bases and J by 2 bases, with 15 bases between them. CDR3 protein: CSAPRDTNTDTQYF. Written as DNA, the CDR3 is TGCAGTGCACCCCGGGACACCAACACAGATACGCAGTATTTT.

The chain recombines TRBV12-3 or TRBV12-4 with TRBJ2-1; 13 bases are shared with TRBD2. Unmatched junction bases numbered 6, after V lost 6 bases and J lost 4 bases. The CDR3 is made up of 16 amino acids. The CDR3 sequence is CASSFGTSGVYNEQFF. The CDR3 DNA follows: TGTGCCAGCAGCTTCGGGACTAGCGGGGTTTACAATGAGCAGTTCTTC.

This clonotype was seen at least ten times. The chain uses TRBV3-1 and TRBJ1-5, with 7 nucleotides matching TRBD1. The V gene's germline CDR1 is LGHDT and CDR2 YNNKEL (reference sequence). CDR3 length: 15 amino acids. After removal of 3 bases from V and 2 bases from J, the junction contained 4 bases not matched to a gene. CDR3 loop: CASSQNRGRNQPQHF. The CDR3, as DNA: TGTGCCAGCAGCCAGAACAGGGGACGCAATCAGCCCCAGCATTTT.

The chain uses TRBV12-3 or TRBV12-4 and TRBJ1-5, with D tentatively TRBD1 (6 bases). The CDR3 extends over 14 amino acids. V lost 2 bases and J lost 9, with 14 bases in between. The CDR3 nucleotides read TGTGCCAGCAGTTTAAGGGACACCGTAGGGCCCCAGCATTTT. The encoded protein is CASSLRDTVGPQHF.

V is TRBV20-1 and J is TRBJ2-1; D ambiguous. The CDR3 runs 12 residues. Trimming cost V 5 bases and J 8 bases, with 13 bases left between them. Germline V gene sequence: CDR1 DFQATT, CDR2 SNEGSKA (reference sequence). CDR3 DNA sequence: TGCAGTGCTCGCCGTAGTCCCGATGAGCAGTTCTTC. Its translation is CSARRSPDEQFF.

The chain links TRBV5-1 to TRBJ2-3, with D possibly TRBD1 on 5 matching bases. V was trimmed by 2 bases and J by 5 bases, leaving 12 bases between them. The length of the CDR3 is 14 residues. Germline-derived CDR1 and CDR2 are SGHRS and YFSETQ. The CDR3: CASSFQGVGDTQYF. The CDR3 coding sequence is TGCGCCAGCAGCTTCCAAGGGGTGGGAGATACGCAGTATTTT. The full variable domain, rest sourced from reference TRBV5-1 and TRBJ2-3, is KAGVTQTPRYLIKTRGQQVTLSCSPISGHRSVSWYQQTPGQGLQFLFEYFSETQRNKGNFPGRFSGRQFSNSRSEMNVSTLELGDSALYLCASSFQGVGDTQYFGPGTRLTVL.

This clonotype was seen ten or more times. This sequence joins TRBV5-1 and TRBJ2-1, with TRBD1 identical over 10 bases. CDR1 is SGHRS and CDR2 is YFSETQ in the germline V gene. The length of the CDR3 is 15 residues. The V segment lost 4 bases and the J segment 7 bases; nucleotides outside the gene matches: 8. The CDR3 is CASSRRTGGGNEQFF. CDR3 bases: TGCGCCAGCAGCCGCCGGACAGGGGGGGGTAATGAGCAGTTCTTC.

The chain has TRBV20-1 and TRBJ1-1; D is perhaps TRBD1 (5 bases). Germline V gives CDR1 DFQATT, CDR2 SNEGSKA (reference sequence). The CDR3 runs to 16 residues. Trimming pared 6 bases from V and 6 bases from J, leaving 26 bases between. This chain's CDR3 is CSATPGPMGGPAEAFF. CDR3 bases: TGCAGTGCCACGCCCGGTCCGATGGGGGGACCGGCTGAAGCTTTCTTT.

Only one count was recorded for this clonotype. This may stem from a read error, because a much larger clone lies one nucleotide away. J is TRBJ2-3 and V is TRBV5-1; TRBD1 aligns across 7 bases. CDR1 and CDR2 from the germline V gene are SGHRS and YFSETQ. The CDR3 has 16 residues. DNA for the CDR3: TGCGCCAGCAGCAGCTACGGGACAGCTAGCACAGATACGAAGTATTTT. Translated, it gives CASSSYGTASTDTKYF.

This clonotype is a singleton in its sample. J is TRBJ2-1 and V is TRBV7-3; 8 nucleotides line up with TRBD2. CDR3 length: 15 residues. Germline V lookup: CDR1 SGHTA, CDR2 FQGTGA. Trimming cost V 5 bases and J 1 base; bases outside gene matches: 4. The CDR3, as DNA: TGTGCCAGCAGCAGCGGGGGCCCATCCTACAATGAGCAGTTCTTC. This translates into CASSSGGPSYNEQFF. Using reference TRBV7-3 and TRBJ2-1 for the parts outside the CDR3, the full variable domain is GAGVSQTPSNKVTEKGKYVELRCDPISGHTALYWYRQSLGQGPEFLIYFQGTGAADDSGLPNDRFFAVRPEGSVSTLKIQRTERGDSAVYLCASSSGGPSYNEQFFGPGTRLTVL.